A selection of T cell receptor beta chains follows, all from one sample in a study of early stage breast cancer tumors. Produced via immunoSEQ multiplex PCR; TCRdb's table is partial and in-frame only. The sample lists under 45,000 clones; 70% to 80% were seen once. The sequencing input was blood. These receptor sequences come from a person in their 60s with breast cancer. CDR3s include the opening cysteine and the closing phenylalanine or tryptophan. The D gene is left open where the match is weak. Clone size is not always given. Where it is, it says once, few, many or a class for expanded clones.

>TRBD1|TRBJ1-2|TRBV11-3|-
CASPIIQGQHVYGYTF
TGTGCCAGCCCCATTATTCAGGGACAGCACGTCTATGGCTACACCTTC
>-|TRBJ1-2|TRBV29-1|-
CSIAVGGWDVGYTF
TGCAGCATTGCGGTAGGAGGGTGGGATGTAGGCTACACCTTC
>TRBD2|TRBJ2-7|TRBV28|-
CASSSAGGPVPHEQYF
TGTGCCAGCAGCTCAGCGGGAGGGCCGGTTCCCCACGAGCAGTACTTC
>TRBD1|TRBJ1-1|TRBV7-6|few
CASSARQGSSEAFF
TGTGCCAGCAGCGCCCGACAGGGAAGCTCTGAAGCTTTCTTT
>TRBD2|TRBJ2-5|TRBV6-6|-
CASSPQSGRGETQYF
TGTGCCAGCAGCCCTCAAAGCGGGAGGGGGGAGACCCAGTACTTC
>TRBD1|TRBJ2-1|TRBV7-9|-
CASSLGQGVYNEQFF
TGTGCCAGCAGCCTGGGACAGGGGGTCTACAATGAGCAGTTCTTC
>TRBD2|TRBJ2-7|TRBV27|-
CASRKASGGYEQYF
TGTGCCAGCAGGAAGGCTAGCGGGGGTTACGAGCAGTACTTC
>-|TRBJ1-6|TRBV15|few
CATSRDTVSNSPLHF
TGTGCCACCAGCAGAGATACAGTCTCTAATTCACCCCTCCACTTT
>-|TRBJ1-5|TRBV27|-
CASRANGAGGNQPQHF
TGTGCCAGCAGGGCTAATGGGGCGGGTGGCAATCAGCCCCAGCATTTT
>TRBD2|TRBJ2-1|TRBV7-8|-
CASSSSSSGSNEQFF
TGTGCCAGCAGCTCCAGTAGTAGCGGGAGCAATGAGCAGTTCTTC
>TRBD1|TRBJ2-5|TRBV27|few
CASSSSDRPGETQYF
TGTGCCAGCAGTTCCTCGGACAGGCCGGGAGAGACCCAGTACTTC
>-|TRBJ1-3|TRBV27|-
CASSYPRGTRIASGNTIYF
TGTGCCAGCAGTTACCCCCGCGGGACAAGGATCGCCTCTGGAAACACCATATATTTT
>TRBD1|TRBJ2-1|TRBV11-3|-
CASSSRRTTGGYNEQFF
TGTGCCAGCAGCTCTCGGAGGACAACAGGGGGCTACAATGAGCAGTTCTTC
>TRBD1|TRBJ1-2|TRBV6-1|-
CASSEYGRGAYGYTF
TGTGCCAGCAGTGAATACGGCAGGGGGGCCTATGGCTACACCTTC
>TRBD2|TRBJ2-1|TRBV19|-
CASIGTSGRMKQFF
TGTGCCAGTATAGGGACTAGCGGGAGGATGAAGCAGTTCTTC
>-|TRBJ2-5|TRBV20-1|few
CSANKETQYF
TGCAGTGCTAATAAGGAGACCCAGTACTTC
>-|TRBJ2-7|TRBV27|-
CASRGGGEQYF
TGTGCCAGCAGAGGGGGTGGCGAGCAGTACTTC
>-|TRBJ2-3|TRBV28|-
CASSSRTDTQYF
TGTGCCAGCAGTTCCCGCACAGATACGCAGTATTTT